This T cell receptor (beta chain) was sequenced in a study of control samples from healthy donors and cancer patients (dated by TCRdb to 2018 to 2021). The protocol used for the library was the immunoSEQ multiplex PCR assay. TCRdb stores this immuneACCESS table with in-frame sequences only. Part of the clones is absent; in the studies checked, under half of the shortfall reflects unresolved V genes, and no reason is known for the rest. The sample contains about 97,000 clones, under 95% of them found a single time. 2% to 2.5% of the sample belongs to the ten largest clones. As to this clone: Which antigen it targets is not known. No base quality values were provided; no much bigger clone lies one nucleotide off.

Its CDR3 holds 17 amino acids, cysteine through phenylalanine. Only the CDR3 part of the read is kept: 51 bases, read in frame from the first base. The germline V gene supplies CDR1 LGHNA and CDR2 YSLEER. Relative to germline, V is missing 5 bases and J is missing 2 bases, with 13 bases of the junction outside any gene match. The sequenced sample consisted of blood. The chain uses TRBV4-3 and TRBJ2-7; 9 bases in the middle match TRBD1. The clonotype comes from a woman between 18 and 30 years old in good health. The CDR3 is CASSARRIRDRAYEQYF. DNA sequence: TGCGCCAGCAGCGCCAGAAGGATACGGGACAGGGCCTACGAGCAGTACTTC.